This TCR beta chain was captured in a study of graft-versus-host responses after intestinal transplantation. About the research overall: All recipients were given anti-thymocyte globulin induction, and tacrolimus and steroids were then administered for three to four years. Study observations and caveats: Recipient marrow showed GvH clones, some seen first in ileum or blood. Peak GvH clone levels in circulation were associated with early post-transplant HvG declines.

The V end was cut by 3 bases, the J end by 9 bases, with 22 bases between. The CDR3 has 16 residues. Per the germline V gene, CDR1 is SGHRS and CDR2 is YFSETQ. Remarks on this clone: What it recognizes is unknown.

The table came from immunoSEQ multiplex PCR; TCRdb's copy has only in-frame clones and leaves some out. This sample has fewer than 110,000 clones, with about nine tenths found just once. The chain is built from TRBV5-1 and TRBJ2-4, with D possibly TRBD2 on 6 matching bases. This TCR derives from a human donor who was the organ donor for an intestinal transplant. Sample: unstimulated CD4+ T cells sorted from spleen or lymph node cells, taken before transplant. The CDR3 loop reads CASSWVSGVGRGIQYF. The CDR3 region has the DNA TGCGCCAGCAGCTGGGTTTCGGGGGTCGGGCGGGGCATTCAGTACTTC.